The clone carrying this T cell receptor beta chain was seen many times. No antigen is known for it. This CDR3 has 17 amino acids. V shed 5 bases and J 4 bases; nucleotides not matched to a gene: 12. CDR1 and CDR2 (germline): SGHTA, FQGNSA. The data originate from a study of human T cells and chemical hapten exposure. Study-level findings and limits: In comparison with controls, expanded TCRs gave rise to a significantly larger number of large CDR3 similarity clusters. The number of TCRs above 1 in 1000 frequency did not change after DPC sensitization.

Time point reported: patch test 3, about 24 weeks after DPC sensitization. Treatment defined: therapeutic diphenylcyclopropenone sensitization with weekly scalp DPC. Researchers sampled blood before each patch test went on. TCRdb independently ran MiXCR on the RACE reads; one entry per CDR3 protein. The table records tens of thousands of distinct CDR3 sequences, approximately 10% of them present only once. The source was whole blood, collected in connection with sensitization to the hapten diphenylcyclopropenone (DPC). This sequence was found in a woman aged 25 to 39 with alopecia areata. Some clones in this sample may be carry-over from other donors' samples. This rearrangement joins TRBV7-2 to TRBJ2-3; 10 bases fit TRBD1. For the CDR3, the DNA is TGTGCCAGCAGCGCCCCCCCGGACAGGGGGTGGGCAGATACGCAGTATTTT. The encoded protein is CASSAPPDRGWADTQYF.